The 27 T cell receptor beta chains in this list originate from one sample, sequenced in a study of blood T cells in healthy people across ages. PCR was performed a second time for roughly 6 to 12 cycles using a sample-barcoded 5' primer and a J-beta primer mix. TCRdb re-derived calls from the 5' RACE reads in MiXCR, one entry per CDR3 protein. The sample includes some 780,000 distinct CDR3 sequences, roughly 50% of them seen just once. The sequenced sample consisted of blood. Receptors were obtained from a man aged 35-49 years in good health.

This clonotype was observed a handful of times. This sequence joins TRBV3-1 and TRBJ1-1, with D possibly matching TRBD1 (6 bases). The V gene lost 6 bases and the J gene lost 3 bases, with 8 bases spanning the gap. Per germline, CDR1 LGHDT and CDR2 YNNKEL (reference sequence). This CDR3 has 12 residues. For the CDR3, the DNA is TGTGCCAGCAGAGGGGGGGACACTGAAGCTTTCTTT. This codes for CASRGGDTEAFF.

V gene TRBV5-6 combines with J gene TRBJ2-7; either TRBD1 or TRBD2 may fit D (6 bases each). CDR3 length equals 16 residues. With 2 bases removed from V and 3 bases from J, the gap between germline ends came to 18 bases. The germline gives CDR1 SGHDT, CDR2 YYEEEE. CDR3 nucleotide sequence: TGTGCCAGCAGCTTAGGACCACTCGGGGGCTACTACGAGCAGTACTTC. Its protein is CASSLGPLGGYYEQYF.

The rearrangement joins TRBV6-1 to TRBJ1-1; a weak D match, TRBD1 (5 bases). V was shortened by 2 bases and J by 1 base, with 5 bases between the two germline ends. There are 13 residues in the CDR3. In germline, CDR1 is MNHNS, CDR2 SASEGT. CDR3 region: CASSERGNTEAFF. CDR3 nucleotides: TGTGCCAGCAGTGAAAGGGGGAACACTGAAGCTTTCTTT.

J is TRBJ2-1 and V is TRBV20-1, with D perhaps matching TRBD1 (5 bases). CDR3 length equals 13 residues. Trimming left V 4 bases short and J 2 bases short, with 9 bases between. Looked up from germline, CDR1 is DFQATT and CDR2 is SNEGSKA (reference sequence). As DNA, the CDR3 is TGCAGTGCTACCCCAGGGACCTACAATGAGCAGTTCTTC. It encodes CSATPGTYNEQFF.

This clonotype was counted once. The CDR3 DNA reads as TGTGCCAGCAGTTTTCCCCGGGAGTCAGATACGCAGTATTTT. Its protein product is CASSFPRESDTQYF. The J gene is TRBJ2-3, the V gene TRBV28; tentative D call: TRBD2 (6 bases). Trimming left V 3 bases short and J 4 bases short, with 11 bases between. The CDR3 sequence is 14 residues long. CDR1 is MDHEN and CDR2 is SYDVKM in the germline V gene.

The rearrangement links TRBV7-8 to TRBJ2-7; tentatively, D is TRBD1 or TRBD2 (5 bases each). The end of the DNA aligns better with TRBJ2-5, so the J call may be wrong. Looked up from germline, CDR1 is SGHVS and CDR2 is FQNEAQ. This CDR3 is 14 amino acids long. CDR3 loop: CASSEGSWKETQYF. In nucleotides, the CDR3 is TGTGCCAGCAGCGAGGGGAGTTGGAAAGAGACCCAGTACTTC.

This clonotype occurred once. V usage is TRBV20-1 and J usage is TRBJ1-1; D may be TRBD1 (5 bases). Between the trimmed V and J ends, which lost 0 bases and 1 base, there was a span of 9 bases. The CDR3 has 14 amino acids. Germline-derived CDR1 and CDR2 are DFQATT and SNEGSKA (reference sequence). The DNA for the CDR3 is TGCAGTGCTAGAGATATCCAGGGGAACACTGAAGCTTTCTTT. Protein: CSARDIQGNTEAFF.

The chain carries TRBV13 and TRBJ2-2; TRBD2 aligns across 9 bases. The V gene end was trimmed by 5 bases and the J gene end by 7 bases; junction bases not matched to a gene: 2. Germline V gives CDR1 PRHDT, CDR2 FYEKMQ (reference sequence). The CDR3 totals 13 residues. The chain's CDR3 is CASSELAGGELFF. CDR3 bases: TGTGCCAGCAGCGAACTAGCGGGCGGGGAGCTGTTTTTT.

The chain is built from TRBV30 and TRBJ1-2, with D tentatively TRBD1 (5 bases). Germline values: CDR1 GTSNPN, CDR2 SVGIG (reference sequence). The CDR3 is made up of 14 amino acids. The V end lost 3 bases, the J end lost 1 base, and 12 bases lay between the germline ends. In DNA, the CDR3 is TGTGCCTGGAGGGGGGTTGGGCGTAACTATGGCTACACCTTC. Protein product: CAWRGVGRNYGYTF.

The gene calls are TRBV6-5 and TRBJ2-7; 11 nucleotides agree with TRBD2. This CDR3 contains 16 residues. J lost 2 bases, V lost 10 bases, and 13 bases had no gene match. CDR1 MNHEY and CDR2 SVGAGI come from the germline V gene. The CDR3 region has the DNA TGTGCCAACAGCTCCACTAGCGGGGGACGCCCCTACGAGCAGTACTTC. This sequence encodes CANSSTSGGRPYEQYF.

The V call is TRBV11-2, the J call TRBJ2-3; D call uncertain. CDR3 length: 14 amino acids. Germline CDR1 is SGHAT and CDR2 is FQNNGV. V lost 5 bases to trimming and J lost 6 bases, with 15 bases between them. Written as DNA, the CDR3 is TGTGCCAGCAGCGACCAGAATCCGATGGATACGCAGTATTTT. This sequence encodes CASSDQNPMDTQYF.

The genes are TRBV9 and TRBJ2-3; D is perhaps TRBD1 or TRBD2 (5 bases each). This CDR3 contains 15 residues. Trimming left V 1 base short and J 2 bases short, with 11 bases between. Germline V CDR1 and CDR2: SGDLS, YYNGEE. CDR3 in DNA: TGTGCCAGCAGCGTATTGGGGACGATCACAGATACGCAGTATTTT. As protein: CASSVLGTITDTQYF.

This clonotype was counted a single time. This chain links TRBV7-2 with TRBJ2-5; no clear D. CDR3 length: 14 amino acids. Deletions cut 4 bases from V and 2 bases from J, with 11 bases between. Germline V lookup: CDR1 SGHTA, CDR2 FQGNSA. The CDR3 region is CASSYSEIQETQYF. The CDR3 nucleotides read TGTGCCAGCAGCTATTCCGAGATTCAAGAGACCCAGTACTTC.

This clonotype was observed a single time. The rearrangement links TRBV5-1 to TRBJ2-1; D not resolved. The CDR3 has 13 residues. Germline V CDR1 and CDR2: SGHRS, YFSETQ. The V and J ends lost 6 bases and 4 bases respectively, with 11 bases between them. CDR3 residues: CASKRPNYNEQFF. The CDR3 DNA sequence: TGCGCCAGCAAAAGGCCGAATTACAATGAGCAGTTCTTC.

In this sample, this clonotype turned up a few times. The V gene is TRBV5-1, the J gene TRBJ1-4; 8 bases are shared with TRBD1. The ends lost 0 bases at V and 0 bases at J; junction bases unmatched: 13. Looked up from germline, CDR1 is SGHRS and CDR2 is YFSETQ. The CDR3 spans 20 residues. The CDR3 DNA reads as TGCGCCAGCAGCTTGGCCCCGGGACAGGATACCAGCGCAACTAATGAAAAACTGTTTTTT. It codes for CASSLAPGQDTSATNEKLFF.

V and J are TRBV5-1 and TRBJ1-1, with D possibly matching TRBD1 (6 bases). CDR3 length: 18 amino acids. Germline CDR1 is SGHRS and CDR2 is YFSETQ. V lost 2 bases and J 2 bases, leaving 22 bases between the germline ends. The CDR3 DNA sequence: TGCGCCAGCAGCTTCCTACTTCAGGGGCGCGCGAGAAACACTGAAGCTTTCTTT. Amino acid sequence: CASSFLLQGRARNTEAFF.

V gene TRBV7-2 combines with J gene TRBJ2-5; 8 nucleotides agree with TRBD2. This CDR3 is 13 amino acids long. J gave up 11 bases and V 3 bases, and 8 bases lay outside the gene matches. Germline loops: CDR1 SGHTA, CDR2 FQGNSA. The CDR3 region is CASSFRREGQQYF. The CDR3 DNA sequence: TGTGCCAGCAGCTTCCGTCGGGAGGGTCAACAGTACTTC.

Only a few counts were recorded for this clonotype. Mismatch with germline at one junction end may stem from a read error. V usage is TRBV27 and J usage is TRBJ2-7, with a possible D match to TRBD2 (6 bases). This CDR3 is built from 14 residues. Per the germline V gene, CDR1 is MNHEY and CDR2 is SMNVEV (reference sequence). CDR3 in amino acids: CASSLSDGGYEQYF. Here the CDR3 DNA reads TGTGCCAGCAGCTTATCTGACGGGGGTTACGAGCAGTACTTC.

The V gene is TRBV29-1, the J gene TRBJ1-2; no definite D call. The germline V gene encodes CDR1 SQVTM and CDR2 ANQGSEA. Trimming cost V 4 bases and J 7 bases, with 13 bases left between them. The CDR3 contains 12 residues. This chain's CDR3 is CSVVDGGSGYTF. As DNA, the CDR3 is TGCAGCGTTGTGGACGGAGGGAGTGGCTACACCTTC.

The rearrangement links TRBV10-3 to TRBJ2-3; 13 nucleotides agree with TRBD2. CDR1 and CDR2 (germline): ENHRY, SYGVKD. The V gene end was trimmed by 6 bases and the J gene end by 5 bases; junction bases not matched to a gene: 8. This CDR3 has 16 residues. The CDR3 here is CAIRVTSGRRRDTQYF. Here the CDR3 DNA reads TGTGCCATCAGGGTGACTAGCGGGAGGAGGAGAGATACGCAGTATTTT.

The CDR3 DNA reads as TGCGCCAGCAGCCCGGGAACTAGCGGGGCCGCCCGCACAGATACGCAGTATTTT. This translates into CASSPGTSGAARTDTQYF. The J gene is TRBJ2-3, the V gene TRBV5-1, with TRBD2 identical over 10 bases. CDR1 and CDR2 (germline): SGHRS, YFSETQ. The CDR3 has 18 residues. Trimming at V came to 4 bases and at J to 1 base, leaving 12 bases not matched to a gene.

The V call is TRBV20-1, the J call TRBJ2-7, with 8 bases matching TRBD1. J gave up 3 bases and V 1 base, and 5 bases lay outside the gene matches. Germline CDR1 is DFQATT and CDR2 is SNEGSKA (reference sequence). The CDR3 is 14 residues long. CDR3 amino acids: CSARVSDRVYEQYF. CDR3 DNA: TGCAGTGCTAGAGTCTCGGACAGGGTCTACGAGCAGTACTTC.

This clonotype was seen once. V is TRBV20-1 and J is TRBJ2-5; TRBD1 aligns across 7 bases. The end of the DNA aligns better with TRBJ2-4, so the J call may be wrong. This CDR3 comprises 13 residues. Per the germline V gene, CDR1 is DFQATT and CDR2 is SNEGSKA (reference sequence). The CDR3: CSAEGAGTDIQYF. The CDR3 DNA reads TGCAGTGCAGAGGGGGCGGGTACGGACATTCAGTACTTC.

This chain uses TRBV20-1 with TRBJ2-1; D may be TRBD1 (5 bases). Germline V gene sequence: CDR1 DFQATT, CDR2 SNEGSKA (reference sequence). CDR3 size: 12 residues. The V end was cut by 6 bases, the J end by 6 bases, with 12 bases between. The CDR3 region has the DNA TGCAGTGCCTCGGACAAGTCCAATGAGCAGTTCTTC. Translating it yields CSASDKSNEQFF.

The chain combines TRBV11-2 with TRBJ2-5; 12 bases map to TRBD2. CDR3 length equals 16 residues. Germline lookup yields CDR1 SGHAT and CDR2 FQNNGV. Trimming at V came to 3 bases and at J to 0 bases, leaving 2 bases not matched to a gene. The CDR3 loop is CASSFGLAGYQETQYF. CDR3 DNA sequence: TGTGCCAGCAGCTTCGGACTAGCGGGGTACCAAGAGACCCAGTACTTC.

The genes are TRBV2 and TRBJ2-4; either TRBD1 or TRBD2 may fit D (5 bases each). Looked up from germline, CDR1 is SNHLY and CDR2 is FYNNEI. The CDR3 is 13 residues long. Trimming left V 3 bases short and J 6 bases short, with 9 bases between. The CDR3, as DNA: TGTGCCAGCAGTGACTTGGGGGTAAACATTCAGTACTTC. Its translation is CASSDLGVNIQYF.

The chain employs TRBV2 and TRBJ2-1; no reliable D call. Germline V CDR1 and CDR2: SNHLY, FYNNEI. Trimming pared 6 bases from V and 1 base from J, leaving 10 bases between. The CDR3 extends over 14 amino acids. The CDR3 here is CASRADLSYNEQFF. Here the CDR3 DNA reads TGTGCCAGCAGGGCAGACTTATCCTACAATGAGCAGTTCTTC.